A single sample gave rise to the 31 T cell receptor beta chains below, sequenced in a study of blood T cells in healthy people across ages. Next came a second PCR, run for about 7 to 12 cycles, which used a sample-barcoded 5' primer along with a J-beta primer mix. A single record per CDR3 protein comes from TCRdb applying MiXCR to the 5' RACE reads. The sample contains more than 800,000 distinct CDR3 sequences, more than 40% of which appear only once. The sequencing input was blood. The receptor set was obtained from a woman aged 55-69 years in good health.

The rearrangement links TRBV20-1 to TRBJ2-3; D is possibly TRBD2 (5 bases). This CDR3 contains 12 residues. V was clipped by 6 bases and J by 5 bases, with 12 bases between them. The V gene's germline CDR1 is DFQATT and CDR2 SNEGSKA (reference sequence). CDR3 region: CSAARAEDTQYF. The CDR3 DNA reads TGCAGTGCGGCCCGAGCGGAAGATACGCAGTATTTT.

The rearrangement joins TRBV27 to TRBJ2-5; 7 bases agree with TRBD2. The V gene's germline CDR1 is MNHEY and CDR2 SMNVEV (reference sequence). The CDR3 covers 16 residues. With V trimmed by 8 bases and J by 3 bases, 15 bases remained unmatched. The DNA of the CDR3 is TGTGCCAGCGATCTTCGGGAGGTGAAGTCGAAAGAGACCCAGTACTTC. Protein sequence: CASDLREVKSKETQYF.

The gene calls are TRBV29-1 and TRBJ2-1, with D tentatively TRBD2 (5 bases). The V gene's germline CDR1 is SQVTM and CDR2 ANQGSEA. The CDR3 consists of 11 residues. V lost 8 bases and J lost 7, with 12 bases in between. The CDR3, as DNA: TGCAGCCCATTTAGCGATAATGAGCAGTTCTTC. Amino acid sequence: CSPFSDNEQFF.

The chain couples TRBV6-1 to TRBJ1-2, with D possibly TRBD1 on 6 matching bases. CDR1 and CDR2 (germline): MNHNS, SASEGT. This CDR3 contains 17 residues. V dropped 6 bases and J dropped 8 bases, with 28 bases sitting between them. CDR3 DNA: TGTGCCAGCAGCGGGGCAAAAGCGCAGGGGAATTTTGGGGGCTACACCTTC. Encoded protein: CASSGAKAQGNFGGYTF.

V usage is TRBV6-1 and J usage is TRBJ2-5; D is perhaps TRBD2 (5 bases). Trimming took off 1 base at V and 1 base at J, with 7 bases between the two ends. This CDR3 region has 14 residues. Germline V gene data show CDR1 as MNHNS and CDR2 as SASEGT. The CDR3 DNA reads TGTGCCAGCAGTGAAGGTAGCGCCCAAGAGACCCAGTACTTC. Encoded protein: CASSEGSAQETQYF.

The rearrangement links TRBV5-1 to TRBJ2-7, with D unresolved. V dropped 0 bases and J dropped 0 bases, with 7 bases sitting between them. From germline, CDR1 is SGHRS and CDR2 YFSETQ. The CDR3 is 14 residues long. CDR3 amino acids: CASSLVDGSYEQYF. For the CDR3, the DNA is TGCGCCAGCAGCTTGGTCGACGGCTCCTACGAGCAGTACTTC.

The CDR3 loop is CASSWVAYEQYF. The DNA of the CDR3 is TGTGCCAGCAGCTGGGTAGCCTACGAGCAGTACTTC. V and J are TRBV7-2 and TRBJ2-7, with no clear D. CDR1 and CDR2 from the germline V gene are SGHTA and FQGNSA. V lost 4 bases to trimming and J lost 2 bases, with 6 bases between them. CDR3 length: 12 amino acids.

This clonotype was observed a single time. J is TRBJ1-2 and V is TRBV20-1; 9 bases are shared with TRBD1. The CDR3 contains 15 residues. CDR1 is DFQATT and CDR2 is SNEGSKA in the germline V gene (reference sequence). J gave up 4 bases and V 6 bases, and 12 bases lay outside the gene matches. The CDR3 loop reads CSAPVPGQGIYGYTF. CDR3 bases: TGCAGTGCCCCCGTGCCGGGACAGGGAATCTATGGCTACACCTTC.

This clonotype has just a few counts. The chain combines TRBV28 with TRBJ2-1; 7 nucleotides line up with TRBD1. The CDR3 totals 15 residues. Germline V CDR1 and CDR2: MDHEN, SYDVKM. After removal of 6 bases from V and 0 bases from J, the junction contained 5 bases not matched to a gene. The CDR3 loop reads CASRPGQISYNEQFF. The DNA of the CDR3 is TGTGCCAGCAGGCCGGGACAGATCTCCTACAATGAGCAGTTCTTC.

The rearrangement links TRBV6-2 or TRBV6-3 to TRBJ2-5; D is perhaps TRBD1 or TRBD2 (5 bases each). CDR3 length equals 14 residues. Trimming left V 10 bases short and J 1 base short, with 16 bases between. Germline CDR1 and CDR2: MNHEY and SVGEGT. Here the CDR3 DNA reads TGTGCCACCCTCGAGAGGGGCCTCCAAGAGACCCAGTACTTC. Residues: CATLERGLQETQYF.

The rearrangement uses TRBV6-1 and TRBJ1-1; no clear D. The V and J ends lost 1 base and 11 bases respectively, with 11 bases between them. Germline V lookup: CDR1 MNHNS, CDR2 SASEGT. CDR3 length: 12 residues. This CDR3 reads CASSEVEGSAFF. Here the CDR3 DNA reads TGTGCCAGCAGTGAAGTAGAGGGTTCGGCTTTCTTT.

The chain combines TRBV7-9 with TRBJ2-7, with TRBD1 matching 9 bases. CDR1 is SEHNR and CDR2 is FQNEAQ in the germline V gene (reference sequence). The length of the CDR3 is 16 residues. V shed 2 bases and J 3 bases; nucleotides not matched to a gene: 8. The CDR3 nucleotides read TGTGCCAGCAGCTTACCTGACAGGGGGGGCAGCTACGAGCAGTACTTC. It yields the protein CASSLPDRGGSYEQYF.

This chain joins TRBV29-1 and TRBJ2-7; no clear D. This CDR3 is built from 13 residues. V was trimmed by 4 bases and J by 7 bases, leaving 17 bases between them. Germline V CDR1 and CDR2: SQVTM, ANQGSEA. The CDR3 DNA reads as TGCAGCGTTGCGGCAGCCCCCAGAGGTGAGCAGTACTTC. This translates into CSVAAAPRGEQYF.

Only a few counts were recorded for this clonotype. The chain combines TRBV20-1 with TRBJ2-1, with 8 bases that match TRBD2. The CDR3 is 13 residues long. Unmatched junction bases numbered 4, after V lost 1 base and J lost 8 bases. Germline V gene sequence: CDR1 DFQATT, CDR2 SNEGSKA (reference sequence). This CDR3 reads CSARGGRRDEQFF. Written as DNA, the CDR3 is TGCAGTGCTAGAGGCGGGAGGAGGGATGAGCAGTTCTTC.

This clonotype came up many times. The chain carries TRBV29-1 and TRBJ2-3; possibly TRBD1 for D (6 bases). Trimming removed 2 bases from V and 1 base from J, with 13 bases in between. The V gene's germline CDR1 is SQVTM and CDR2 ANQGSEA. The CDR3 length is 15 residues. DNA of the CDR3: TGCAGCGTTGAACTTGGGGGCGTTGGCACAGATACGCAGTATTTT. Translating gives CSVELGGVGTDTQYF.

At least ten counts were recorded for this clonotype. The gene calls are TRBV27 and TRBJ2-7, with TRBD1 identical over 7 bases. Trimming removed 4 bases from V and 2 bases from J; junction bases left unmatched: 5. The CDR3 is 14 residues long. Germline lookup yields CDR1 MNHEY and CDR2 SMNVEV (reference sequence). The CDR3 coding sequence is TGTGCCAGCAGTTCCTCTAGGGGGCCCTACGAGCAGTACTTC. Translation gives CASSSSRGPYEQYF.

The rearrangement uses TRBV15 and TRBJ1-6, with 8 bases matching TRBD1. Germline V gene data show CDR1 as LNHNV and CDR2 as YYDKDF (reference sequence). The CDR3 contains 13 residues. The ends lost 5 bases at V and 10 bases at J; junction bases unmatched: 4. CDR3 region: CATSETGDSPLHF. Here the CDR3 DNA reads TGTGCCACCAGCGAGACAGGGGACTCACCCCTCCACTTT.

In its sample, this clonotype was seen a few times. The gene calls are TRBV20-1 and TRBJ2-7; no firm D call. CDR1 is DFQATT, CDR2 SNEGSKA, per germline (reference sequence). The length of the CDR3 is 14 residues. V was shortened by 5 bases and J by 1 base, with 15 bases between the two germline ends. The CDR3 nucleotides read TGCAGTGCTCCCCCCCTTTACAAGTCCTACGAGCAGTACTTC. As protein: CSAPPLYKSYEQYF.

This clonotype was seen a handful of times. This chain joins TRBV5-1 and TRBJ2-7; D remains unclear. CDR3 size: 14 residues. The V end lost 4 bases, the J end lost 0 bases, and 11 bases lay between the germline ends. Germline CDR1 SGHRS, CDR2 YFSETQ. In nucleotides, the CDR3 is TGCGCCAGCAGCCCCCAGTGGGGCTCCTACGAGCAGTACTTC. Its translation: CASSPQWGSYEQYF.

This clonotype turned up a few times. CDR3 in amino acids: CASSPLTSGSTTYEQYF. CDR3 DNA: TGTGCCAGCAGCCCCCTGACTAGCGGGAGCACTACCTACGAGCAGTACTTC. The chain combines TRBV11-1 with TRBJ2-7, with TRBD2 matching 12 bases. Germline V gene lookup returns CDR1 SGHAT and CDR2 FQDESV (reference sequence). The length of the CDR3 is 17 residues. V trimming: 5 bases; J trimming: 2 bases; junction bases outside the gene matches: 10. The entire variable domain, with the rest obtained from reference TRBV11-1 and TRBJ2-7, is as follows: EAEVAQSPRYKITEKSQAVAFWCDPISGHATLYWYRQILGQGPELLVQFQDESVVDDSQLPKDRFSAERLKGVDSTLKIQPAELGDSAMYLCASSPLTSGSTTYEQYFGPGTRLTVT.

The chain joins TRBV7-9 to TRBJ2-5; D is unresolved. V lost 6 bases, J lost 5 bases, and 13 bases lay in between. The CDR3 contains 13 residues. Germline CDR1 reads SEHNR; CDR2 reads FQNEAQ (reference sequence). The CDR3 bases are TGTGCCAGCAGTCCGACAATCGGGGAGACCCAGTACTTC. Amino acids: CASSPTIGETQYF.

This chain uses TRBV15 with TRBJ1-2; D remains unclear. CDR1 and CDR2 from the germline V gene are LNHNV and YYDKDF (reference sequence). Deletions cut 0 bases from V and 4 bases from J, with 12 bases between. There are 15 residues in the CDR3. This CDR3 is CATSREGGAGYGYTF. In DNA, the CDR3 is TGTGCCACCAGCAGAGAGGGAGGAGCCGGCTATGGCTACACCTTC. The full variable domain, its missing parts supplied by reference TRBV15 and TRBJ1-2, is DAMVIQNPRYQVTQFGKPVTLSCSQTLNHNVMYWYQQKSSQAPKLLFHYYDKDFNNEADTPDNFQSRRPNTSFCFLDIRSPGLGDTAMYLCATSREGGAGYGYTFGSGTRLTVV.

The J gene is TRBJ2-4, the V gene TRBV2; 10 positions match TRBD2. The germline V gene has CDR1 SNHLY and CDR2 FYNNEI. The CDR3 is 16 residues long. Germline trimming cut 7 bases from V and 9 bases from J; bases unmatched to any gene: 15. CDR3 in amino acids: CASKGTSEIPRGIQYF. The DNA for the CDR3 is TGTGCCAGCAAGGGGACTAGCGAAATCCCCCGAGGCATTCAGTACTTC.

This clonotype was observed a few times. The chain joins TRBV12-3 or TRBV12-4 to TRBJ2-7; D is tentatively TRBD1 or TRBD2 (5 bases each). This CDR3 comprises 15 residues. V was clipped by 3 bases and J by 5 bases, with 17 bases between them. CDR3: CASSLGDGVLDEQYF. The CDR3, as DNA: TGTGCCAGCAGTTTGGGGGACGGAGTATTGGACGAGCAGTACTTC.

The chain is built from TRBV12-3 or TRBV12-4 and TRBJ2-7, with no clear D. The CDR3 extends over 13 amino acids. V lost 8 bases and J 1 base, leaving 12 bases between the germline ends. CDR3 coding DNA: TGTGCCAGCCAAAAGGGATGGTCCTACGAGCAGTACTTC. Residues: CASQKGWSYEQYF.

This chain connects TRBV30 to TRBJ2-2, with 11 positions matching TRBD2. Per germline, CDR1 GTSNPN and CDR2 SVGIG (reference sequence). The CDR3 spans 16 residues. The V gene end was trimmed by 6 bases and the J gene end by 6 bases; junction bases not matched to a gene: 12. This CDR3 is CACTRLAGTGSGELFF. For the CDR3, the DNA is TGTGCCTGCACGCGACTAGCGGGAACGGGATCCGGGGAGCTGTTTTTT. Supplemented by reference TRBV30 and TRBJ2-2, the full variable domain reads SQTIHQWPATLVQPVGSPLSLECTVEGTSNPNLYWYRQAAGRGLQLLFYSVGIGQISSEVPQNLSASRPQDRQFILSSKKLLLSDSGFYLCACTRLAGTGSGELFFGEGSRLTVL.

The table lists this clonotype with a few counts. The genes are TRBV9 and TRBJ2-1; 8 bases agree with TRBD2. Germline-derived CDR1 and CDR2 are SGDLS and YYNGEE. Trimming removed 5 bases from V and 7 bases from J; junction bases left unmatched: 8. The CDR3 contains 14 residues. CDR3 coding DNA: TGTGCCAGCAGTGCAAGAGCGGGAGCGAATGAGCAGTTCTTC. Protein sequence: CASSARAGANEQFF.

The J gene is TRBJ2-7, the V gene TRBV7-7; unclear D gene. This CDR3 comprises 14 residues. From germline, CDR1 is SSHAT and CDR2 FNYEAQ (reference sequence). Trimming cost V 5 bases and J 0 bases, with 11 bases left between them. The CDR3 bases are TGTGCCAGCAGCCCCTCGATGGGCTCCTACGAGCAGTACTTC. This encodes CASSPSMGSYEQYF.

This clonotype has just a few counts. V usage is TRBV7-8 and J usage is TRBJ2-5; 10 bases line up with TRBD2. Germline V CDR1 and CDR2: SGHVS, FQNEAQ. Trimming cost V 5 bases and J 2 bases; bases outside gene matches: 8. This CDR3 contains 16 residues. The CDR3 sequence is CASSRGVAGGQETQYF. As DNA, the CDR3 is TGTGCCAGCAGCCGTGGGGTAGCGGGAGGACAAGAGACCCAGTACTTC.

This clonotype was seen a handful of times. J is TRBJ1-2 and V is TRBV27; 7 nucleotides agree with TRBD1. Trimming took 4 bases from V and 4 from J; bases not matched to a gene: 6. The CDR3 runs to 14 residues. CDR1 MNHEY and CDR2 SMNVEV come from the germline V gene (reference sequence). The CDR3 DNA is TGTGCCAGCAGTTACCGGGACAGTCTCTATGGCTACACCTTC. This codes for CASSYRDSLYGYTF.

In regard to this clonotype: An end of the junction does not agree with germline; a read error may underlie this. The chain carries TRBV12-3 or TRBV12-4 and TRBJ2-3; 15 bases map to TRBD2. The CDR3 is 19 residues long. In nucleotides, the CDR3 is TGTGCCAGCAGCTTAGGGCTGGGACTAGCGGGAGGTCAGGGAGATGCGCAGTATTTT. Its translation: CASSLGLGLAGGQGDAQYF.